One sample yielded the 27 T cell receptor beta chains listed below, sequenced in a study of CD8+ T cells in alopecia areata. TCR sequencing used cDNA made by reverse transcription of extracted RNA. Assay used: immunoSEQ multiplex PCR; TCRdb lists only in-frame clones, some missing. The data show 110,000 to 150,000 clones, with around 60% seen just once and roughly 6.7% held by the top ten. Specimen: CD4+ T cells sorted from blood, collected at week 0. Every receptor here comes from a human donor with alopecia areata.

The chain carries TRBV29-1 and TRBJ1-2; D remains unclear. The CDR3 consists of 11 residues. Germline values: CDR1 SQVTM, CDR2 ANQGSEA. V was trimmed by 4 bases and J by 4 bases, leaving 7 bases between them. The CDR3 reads CSVVVAYGYTF. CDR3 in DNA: TGCAGCGTTGTCGTTGCCTATGGCTACACCTTC.

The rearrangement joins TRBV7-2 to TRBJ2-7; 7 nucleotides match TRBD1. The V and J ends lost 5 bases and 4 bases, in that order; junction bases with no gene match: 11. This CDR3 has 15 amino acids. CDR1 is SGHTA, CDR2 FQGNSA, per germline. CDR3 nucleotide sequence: TGTGCCAGCAGCGACAACCCGGGACAGTTATACGAGCAGTACTTC. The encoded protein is CASSDNPGQLYEQYF.

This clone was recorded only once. In DNA, the CDR3 is TGTGCCAGCAGCTCGGACAGGGCGGTCACCGGGGAGCTGTTTTTT. Protein product: CASSSDRAVTGELFF. V gene TRBV7-9 combines with J gene TRBJ2-2, with TRBD1 matching 8 bases. In germline, CDR1 is SEHNR, CDR2 FQNEAQ (reference sequence). J lost 4 bases, V lost 4 bases, and 5 bases had no gene match. CDR3 length equals 15 residues.

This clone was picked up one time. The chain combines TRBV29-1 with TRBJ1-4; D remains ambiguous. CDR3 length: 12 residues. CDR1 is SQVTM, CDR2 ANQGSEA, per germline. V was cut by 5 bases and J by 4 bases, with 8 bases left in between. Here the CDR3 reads CSVKRNNEKLFF. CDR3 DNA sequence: TGCAGCGTTAAGCGAAATAATGAAAAACTGTTTTTT.

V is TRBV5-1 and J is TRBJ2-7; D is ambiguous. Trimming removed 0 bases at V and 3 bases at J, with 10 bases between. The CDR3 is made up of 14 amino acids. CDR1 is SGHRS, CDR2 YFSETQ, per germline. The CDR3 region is CASSLVTNLYEQYF. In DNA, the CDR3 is TGCGCCAGCAGCTTGGTAACGAACCTCTACGAGCAGTACTTC.

The CDR3 bases are TGTGCCTGGACCCGGGACAGGGGCACTGAAGCTTTCTTT. As protein: CAWTRDRGTEAFF. This chain links TRBV30 with TRBJ1-1, with TRBD1 matching over 10 bases. Germline assignment: CDR1 GTSNPN and CDR2 SVGIG (reference sequence). J gave up 4 bases and V 4 bases, and 3 bases lay outside the gene matches. This CDR3 spans 13 amino acids.

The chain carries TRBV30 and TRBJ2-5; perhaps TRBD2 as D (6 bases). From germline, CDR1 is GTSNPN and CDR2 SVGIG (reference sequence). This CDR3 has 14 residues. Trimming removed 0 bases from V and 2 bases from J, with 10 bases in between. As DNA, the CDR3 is TGTGCCTGGAGTGTAGGAGGGTCTCAAGAGACCCAGTACTTC. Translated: CAWSVGGSQETQYF.

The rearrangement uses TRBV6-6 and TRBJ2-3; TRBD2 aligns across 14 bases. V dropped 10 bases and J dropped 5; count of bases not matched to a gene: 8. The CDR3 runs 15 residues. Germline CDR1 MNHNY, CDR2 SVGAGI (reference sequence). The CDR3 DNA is TGTGCCACCTTGACTAGCGGGGGGGCCAAAGATACGCAGTATTTT. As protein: CATLTSGGAKDTQYF.

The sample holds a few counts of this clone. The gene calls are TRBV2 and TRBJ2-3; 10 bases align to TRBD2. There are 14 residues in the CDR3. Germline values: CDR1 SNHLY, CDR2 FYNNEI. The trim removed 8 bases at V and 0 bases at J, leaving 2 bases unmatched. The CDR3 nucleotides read TGTGCCAGCCTAGCGGGGGCCAGCACAGATACGCAGTATTTT. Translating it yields CASLAGASTDTQYF.

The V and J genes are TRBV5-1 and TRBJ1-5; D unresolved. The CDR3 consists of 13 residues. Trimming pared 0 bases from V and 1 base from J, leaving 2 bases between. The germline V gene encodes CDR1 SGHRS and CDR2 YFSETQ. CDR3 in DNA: TGCGCCAGCAGCTTGGACAGCAATCAGCCCCAGCATTTT. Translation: CASSLDSNQPQHF.

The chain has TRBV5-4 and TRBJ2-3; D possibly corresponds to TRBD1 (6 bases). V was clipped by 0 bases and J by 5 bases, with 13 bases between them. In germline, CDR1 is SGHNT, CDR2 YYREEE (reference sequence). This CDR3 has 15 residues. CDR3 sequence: CASSLVGTSIDTQYF. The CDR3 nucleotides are TGTGCCAGCAGCTTGGTCGGGACATCAATAGATACGCAGTATTTT.

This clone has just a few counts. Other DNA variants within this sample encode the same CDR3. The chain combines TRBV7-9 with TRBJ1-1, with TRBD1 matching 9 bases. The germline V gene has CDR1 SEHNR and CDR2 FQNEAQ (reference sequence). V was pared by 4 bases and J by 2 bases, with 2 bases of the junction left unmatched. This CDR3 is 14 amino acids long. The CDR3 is CASSSGQGNTEAFF. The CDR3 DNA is TGTGCCAGCAGCTCGGGACAGGGAAACACTGAAGCTTTCTTT.

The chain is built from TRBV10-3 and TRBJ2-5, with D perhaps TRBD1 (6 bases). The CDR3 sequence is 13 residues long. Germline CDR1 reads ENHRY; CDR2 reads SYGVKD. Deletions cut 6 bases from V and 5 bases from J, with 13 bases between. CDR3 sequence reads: CAIRNRVFETQYF. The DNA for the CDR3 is TGTGCCATCAGAAACAGGGTTTTTGAGACCCAGTACTTC.

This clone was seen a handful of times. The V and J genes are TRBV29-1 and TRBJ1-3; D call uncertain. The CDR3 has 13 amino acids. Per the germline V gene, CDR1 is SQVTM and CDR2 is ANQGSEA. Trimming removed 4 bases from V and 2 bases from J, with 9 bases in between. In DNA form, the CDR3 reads TGCAGCGTTGGGGTTTCGGCTGGAAACACCATATATTTT. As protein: CSVGVSAGNTIYF.

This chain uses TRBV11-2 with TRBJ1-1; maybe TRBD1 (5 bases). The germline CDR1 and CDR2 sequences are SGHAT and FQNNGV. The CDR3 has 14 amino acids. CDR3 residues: CASQIVGGGTEAFF. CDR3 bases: TGTGCGAGTCAAATCGTGGGGGGAGGCACTGAAGCTTTCTTT.

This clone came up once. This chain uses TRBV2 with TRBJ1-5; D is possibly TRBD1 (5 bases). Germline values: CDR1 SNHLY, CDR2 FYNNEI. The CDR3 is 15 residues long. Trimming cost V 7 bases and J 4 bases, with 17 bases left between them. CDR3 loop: CASTYAGGGNQPQHF. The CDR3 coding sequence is TGTGCCAGCACTTACGCGGGGGGAGGGAATCAGCCCCAGCATTTT.

The CDR3 region has the DNA TGTGCCAGCAGAACCGGGACAGGGTCTTACGAGCAGTACTTC. It specifies CASRTGTGSYEQYF. This chain connects TRBV2 to TRBJ2-7; 9 bases agree with TRBD1. V shed 6 bases, J shed 4 bases, and the junction held 7 bases outside the gene matches. The germline V gene has CDR1 SNHLY and CDR2 FYNNEI. This CDR3 is 14 amino acids long.

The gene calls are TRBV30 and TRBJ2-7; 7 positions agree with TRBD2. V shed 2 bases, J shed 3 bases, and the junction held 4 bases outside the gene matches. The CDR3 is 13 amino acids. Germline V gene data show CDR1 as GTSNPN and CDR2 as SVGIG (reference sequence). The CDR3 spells CAWSPGGVYEQYF. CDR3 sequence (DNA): TGTGCCTGGAGTCCTGGGGGGGTCTACGAGCAGTACTTC.

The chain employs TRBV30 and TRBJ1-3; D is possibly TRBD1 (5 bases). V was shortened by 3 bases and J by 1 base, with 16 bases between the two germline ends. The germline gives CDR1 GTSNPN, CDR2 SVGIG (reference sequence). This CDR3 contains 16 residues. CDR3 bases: TGTGCCTGGAGGAGTCCAGGGATTGGATCTGGAAACACCATATATTTT. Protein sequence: CAWRSPGIGSGNTIYF.

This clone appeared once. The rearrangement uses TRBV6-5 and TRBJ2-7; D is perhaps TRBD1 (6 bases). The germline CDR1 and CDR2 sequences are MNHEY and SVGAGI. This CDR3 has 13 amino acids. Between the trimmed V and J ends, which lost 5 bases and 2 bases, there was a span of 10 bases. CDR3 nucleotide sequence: TGTGCCAGCAGTACATGGACAGCCTACGAGCAGTACTTC. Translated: CASSTWTAYEQYF.

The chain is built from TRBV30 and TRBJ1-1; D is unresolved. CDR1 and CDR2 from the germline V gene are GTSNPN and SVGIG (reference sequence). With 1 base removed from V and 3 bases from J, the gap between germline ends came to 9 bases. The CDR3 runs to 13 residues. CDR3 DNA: TGTGCCTGGAGTGGGGGTAAACACACTGAAGCTTTCTTT. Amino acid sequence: CAWSGGKHTEAFF.

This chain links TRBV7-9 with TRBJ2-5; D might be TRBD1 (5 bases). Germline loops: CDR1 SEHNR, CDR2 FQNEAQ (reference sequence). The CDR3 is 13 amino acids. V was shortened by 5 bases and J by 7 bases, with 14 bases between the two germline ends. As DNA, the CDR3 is TGTGCCAGCAGCGCACGACAGTATCCGACCCAGTACTTC. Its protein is CASSARQYPTQYF.

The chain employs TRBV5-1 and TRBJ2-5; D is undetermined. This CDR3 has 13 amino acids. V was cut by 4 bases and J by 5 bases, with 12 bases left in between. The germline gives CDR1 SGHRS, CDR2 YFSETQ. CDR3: CASSISTGETQYF. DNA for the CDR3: TGCGCCAGCAGCATCTCGACCGGGGAGACCCAGTACTTC.

CDR3 residues: CASSVDPRASGNTIYF. The CDR3 nucleotides read TGTGCCAGCAGCGTAGACCCGAGGGCCTCTGGAAACACCATATATTTT. The V call is TRBV9, the J call TRBJ1-3, with D unresolved. The CDR3 covers 16 residues. V lost 0 bases and J lost 0, with 10 bases in between. In germline, CDR1 is SGDLS, CDR2 YYNGEE.

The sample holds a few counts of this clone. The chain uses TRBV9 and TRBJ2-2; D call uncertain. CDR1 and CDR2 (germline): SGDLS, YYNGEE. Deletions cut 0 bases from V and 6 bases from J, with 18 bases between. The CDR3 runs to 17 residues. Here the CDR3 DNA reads TGTGCCAGCAGCGTAGAAGATTTGGCCGTAAGGGCCGGGGAGCTGTTTTTT. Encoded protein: CASSVEDLAVRAGELFF.

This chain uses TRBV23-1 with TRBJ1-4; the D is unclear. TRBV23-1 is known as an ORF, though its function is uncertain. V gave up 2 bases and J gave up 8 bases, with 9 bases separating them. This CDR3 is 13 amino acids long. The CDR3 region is CASSQRRTEKLFF. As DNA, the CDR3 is TGCGCCAGCAGTCAAAGGAGGACGGAAAAACTGTTTTTT.

The chain's CDR3 is CASSRNLNEQFF. The CDR3 nucleotides are TGTGCCAGCAGCCGGAACCTAAATGAGCAGTTCTTC. The V and J genes are TRBV6-5 and TRBJ2-1; D gene unclear. The V end was cut by 6 bases, the J end by 7 bases, with 10 bases between. This CDR3 has 12 amino acids. The germline gives CDR1 MNHEY, CDR2 SVGAGI.